Reported below is one T cell receptor beta chain. As yet, its antigen is unknown. This record comes from a study of CD8 T cells in Susac syndrome. From germline, CDR1 is MRHNA and CDR2 SNTAGT. This CDR3 has 15 residues. V was shortened by 6 bases and J by 1 base, with 12 bases between the two germline ends. In blood CD8+ and CD4+ T cells, TCR beta underwent sequencing. The controls, all healthy donors, were matched for age and sex. TEMRA cells were enriched by FACS, and CD4+ and CD8+ T cells were negatively isolated. Random hexamers were used to reverse transcribe an amount of roughly 0.5 to 1 ug RNA. TCRdb processed the immunoSEQ multiplex PCR reads anew with MiXCR; each CDR3 protein has one entry. There are about 70,000 distinct CDR3 sequences in the sample; just under 95% occur only once, and around 0.25% lies in the top ten. Regarding the study as a whole: As the study acknowledged, the number of individuals in its TCR sequencing and HLA analysis was relatively small.

The TCR sequence derives from a human donor in good health. This chain links TRBV6-4 with TRBJ2-2; D gene unclear. The sequenced sample consisted of CD8+ T cells from PBMCs. The CDR3 bases are TGTGCCAGCAGCCCCCGGCTGGTGAACACCGGGGAGCTGTTTTTT. Protein sequence: CASSPRLVNTGELFF.